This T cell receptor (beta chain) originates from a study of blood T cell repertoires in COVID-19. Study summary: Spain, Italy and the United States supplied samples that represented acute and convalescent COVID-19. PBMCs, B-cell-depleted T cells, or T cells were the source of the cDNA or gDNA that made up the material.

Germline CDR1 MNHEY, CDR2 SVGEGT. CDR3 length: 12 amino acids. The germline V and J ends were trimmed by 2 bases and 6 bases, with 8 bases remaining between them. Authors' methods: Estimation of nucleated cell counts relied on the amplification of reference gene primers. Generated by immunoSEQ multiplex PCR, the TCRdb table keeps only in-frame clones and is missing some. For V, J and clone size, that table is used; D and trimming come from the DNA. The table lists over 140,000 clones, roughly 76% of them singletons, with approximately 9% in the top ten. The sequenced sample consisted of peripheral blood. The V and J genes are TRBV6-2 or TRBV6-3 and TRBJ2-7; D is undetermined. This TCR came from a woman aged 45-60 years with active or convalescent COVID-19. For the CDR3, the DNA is TGTGCCAGCAGTTACGGAGCCTTCGAGCAGTACTTC. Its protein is CASSYGAFEQYF.